This T cell receptor beta chain comes out of a study of T cell repertoires in cytomegalovirus infection. A single record per CDR3 protein comes from TCRdb applying MiXCR to the reads. The sample lists 400,000 to 600,000 distinct CDR3 sequences, roughly 42% occurring once. Losses at the gene ends were 5 bases for V and 7 bases for J; bases not matched to a gene: 12. The CDR3 runs to 16 residues. With regard to this clonotype: Its antigen is as yet unknown.

The material was cultured PBMCs, obtained from culture after CMV antigen stimulation. The receptor's source is a human donor in good health (CMV status not recorded). Some clones in this sample may be carry-over from other donors' samples. The V and J genes are TRBV12-3 or TRBV12-4 and TRBJ2-2, with 8 nucleotides matching TRBD2. Here the CDR3 reads CASSGPGLGEFGELFF. CDR3 DNA sequence: TGTGCCAGCAGTGGACCGGGACTAGGAGAATTCGGGGAGCTGTTTTTT.